One and the same sample provided the 20 T cell receptor beta chains below, sequenced in a study of blood T cell repertoires in COVID-19. Sequencing used immunoSEQ multiplex PCR; TCRdb keeps in-frame clones, though not all of them. The data show around 200,000 clones, roughly 81% seen once. The sequenced material came from peripheral blood. Receptors were obtained from a woman older than 75 with acute or convalescent COVID-19.

The chain is built from TRBV29-1 and TRBJ1-1, with unresolved D. V shed 3 bases and J shed 8 bases, with 10 bases lying between them. The CDR3 runs to 11 residues. Per germline, CDR1 SQVTM and CDR2 ANQGSEA. The DNA for the CDR3 is TGCAGCGTTGACCGGCTCGGGGAAGCTTTCTTT. It encodes CSVDRLGEAFF. Looking up the rest from reference TRBV29-1 and TRBJ1-1 gives the full variable domain: SAVISQKPSRDICQRGTSLTIQCQVDSQVTMMFWYRQQPGQSLTLIATANQGSEATYESGFVIDKFPISRPNLTFSTLTVSNMSPEDSSIYLCSVDRLGEAFFGQGTRLTVV.

The V gene is TRBV24-1, the J gene TRBJ2-1, with D perhaps matching TRBD1 (6 bases). Trimming pared 5 bases from V and 7 bases from J, leaving 11 bases between. The CDR3 totals 13 residues. From germline, CDR1 is KGHDR and CDR2 SFDVKD. The CDR3 spells CATSAPGVNEQFF. The CDR3 DNA follows: TGTGCCACCAGTGCTCCAGGGGTTAATGAGCAGTTCTTC.

The gene calls are TRBV29-1 and TRBJ1-5; tentatively, D is TRBD1 (6 bases). Germline CDR1 SQVTM, CDR2 ANQGSEA. The CDR3 is made up of 15 amino acids. V was cut by 6 bases and J by 1 base, with 16 bases left in between. The CDR3, as DNA: TGCAGCGTCTGTCCCGGGACAAAGAGCAATCAGCCCCAGCATTTT. Translating gives CSVCPGTKSNQPQHF.

This chain links TRBV7-2 with TRBJ2-7; perhaps TRBD2 as D (6 bases). The V end lost 1 base, the J end lost 4 bases, and 17 bases lay between the germline ends. Germline values: CDR1 SGHTA, CDR2 FQGNSA. This CDR3 contains 16 residues. This chain's CDR3 is CASSLGRGRRSYEQYF. In DNA, the CDR3 is TGTGCCAGCAGCTTAGGTCGGGGGAGAAGGTCATACGAGCAGTACTTC.

A single count supports this clone. The genes are TRBV6-5 and TRBJ1-5; D gene unclear. Between the trimmed V and J ends, which lost 6 bases and 6 bases, there was a span of 12 bases. The CDR3 spans 13 residues. CDR1 and CDR2 from the germline V gene are MNHEY and SVGAGI. This chain's CDR3 is CASSLNAGQPQHF. The CDR3 DNA reads TGTGCCAGCAGCCTCAATGCGGGTCAGCCCCAGCATTTT.

This chain joins TRBV2 and TRBJ2-7; TRBD2 is a possible D gene (6 bases). V dropped 4 bases and J dropped 3 bases, with 13 bases sitting between them. This CDR3 is 14 amino acids long. Germline V gene lookup returns CDR1 SNHLY and CDR2 FYNNEI. CDR3 DNA sequence: TGTGCCAGCAGTGGAAGCGGGCCCAACTACGAGCAGTACTTC. Amino acids: CASSGSGPNYEQYF.

The CDR3 DNA follows: TGTGCCAGCAGCCAAGATCTGATAGCGGGAGGCGAGCAGTACTTC. It encodes CASSQDLIAGGEQYF. The V call is TRBV3-1 (or the pseudogene TRBV3-2), the J call TRBJ2-7, with 10 nucleotides matching TRBD2. With V trimmed by 0 bases and J by 6 bases, 5 bases remained unmatched. The CDR3 spans 15 residues. Per the germline V gene, CDR1 is LGHDT and CDR2 is YNNKEL (reference sequence).

The chain employs TRBV18 and TRBJ1-4, with D possibly TRBD1 on 6 matching bases. Per germline, CDR1 KGHSH and CDR2 LQKENI. This CDR3 contains 14 residues. V gave up 6 bases and J gave up 8 bases, with 16 bases separating them. The CDR3 loop reads CASSPVSGGEKLFF. Written as DNA, the CDR3 is TGTGCCAGCTCCCCCGTTAGTGGGGGCGAAAAACTGTTTTTT.

The chain uses TRBV27 and TRBJ2-7, with 7 bases fitting TRBD2. V was clipped by 0 bases and J by 4 bases; unmatched bases: 6. From germline, CDR1 is MNHEY and CDR2 SMNVEV (reference sequence). The CDR3 consists of 15 residues. The CDR3 loop reads CASSLSPGGQYEQYF. Here the CDR3 DNA reads TGTGCCAGCAGTTTATCACCGGGAGGACAATACGAGCAGTACTTC.

The V gene is TRBV19, the J gene TRBJ2-1; 10 positions match TRBD2. This CDR3 has 12 residues. After removal of 8 bases from V and 9 bases from J, the junction contained 4 bases not matched to a gene. CDR1 and CDR2 from the germline V gene are LNHDA and SQIVND (reference sequence). CDR3 sequence: CASGTSAFEQFF. In DNA, the CDR3 is TGTGCCAGTGGGACTAGCGCTTTTGAGCAGTTCTTC. Drawing the rest from reference TRBV19 and TRBJ2-1, the complete variable domain is DGGITQSPKYLFRKEGQNVTLSCEQNLNHDAMYWYRQDPGQGLRLIYYSQIVNDFQKGDIAEGYSVSREKKESFPLTVTSAQKNPTAFYLCASGTSAFEQFFGPGTRLTVL.

The chain uses TRBV6-5 and TRBJ1-1; D may be TRBD1 (6 bases). Germline values: CDR1 MNHEY, CDR2 SVGAGI. CDR3 length: 15 amino acids. V was trimmed by 0 bases and J by 11 bases, leaving 19 bases between them. The CDR3 loop is CASSYSTGWGPNAFF. CDR3 in DNA: TGTGCCAGCAGTTACTCGACGGGCTGGGGGCCTAATGCTTTCTTT.

The chain joins TRBV2 to TRBJ2-3; TRBD2 is a possible D gene (5 bases). Trimming removed 3 bases from V and 0 bases from J, with 13 bases in between. The CDR3 is 16 amino acids. Germline values: CDR1 SNHLY, CDR2 FYNNEI. Here the CDR3 DNA reads TGTGCCAGCAGTGAGGTTCAGCGGACTAGCACAGATACGCAGTATTTT. Translation gives CASSEVQRTSTDTQYF.

The chain carries TRBV5-8 and TRBJ2-2; TRBD1 matches at 11 bases. Germline-derived CDR1 and CDR2 are SGHTS and YDEGEE. The CDR3 contains 17 residues. V was pared by 4 bases and J by 6 bases, with 11 bases of the junction left unmatched. The CDR3 DNA sequence: TGTGCCAGCAGCCCGGGACAGGGGGAATATCTTCCCGGGGAGCTGTTTTTT. Translation gives CASSPGQGEYLPGELFF.

This clone was found a few times. The rearrangement uses TRBV6-2 or TRBV6-3 and TRBJ1-2; 7 positions agree with TRBD1. J was trimmed by 6 bases and V by 5 bases; bases with no gene match: 18. The CDR3 spans 17 residues. Germline V gene lookup returns CDR1 MNHEY and CDR2 SVGEGT. The CDR3 region is CASSPRDSLSAYDGYTF. CDR3 nucleotide sequence: TGTGCCAGCAGTCCCCGGGACAGCTTATCGGCTTACGATGGCTACACCTTC.

This clone was picked up a small number of times. CDR3 in amino acids: CASSPLAGENQETQYF. CDR3 nucleotide sequence: TGTGCCAGCAGCCCGTTAGCGGGGGAAAACCAAGAGACCCAGTACTTC. V is TRBV7-8 and J is TRBJ2-5; TRBD2 matches 9 bases. This CDR3 comprises 16 residues. Germline V CDR1 and CDR2: SGHVS, FQNEAQ. J lost 0 bases, V lost 5 bases, and 7 bases had no gene match.

J is TRBJ2-6 and V is TRBV28; 7 bases match TRBD1. The germline V gene has CDR1 MDHEN and CDR2 SYDVKM. The CDR3 sequence is 18 residues long. Germline trimming cut 3 bases from V and 4 bases from J; bases unmatched to any gene: 12. CDR3 loop: CASSLRQGKNSGANVLTF. The CDR3, as DNA: TGTGCCAGCAGTTTGAGACAGGGCAAAAACTCCGGGGCCAACGTCCTGACTTTC.

The V gene is TRBV10-3, the J gene TRBJ1-2; the D is unclear. V shed 7 bases and J shed 8 bases, with 17 bases lying between them. Germline values: CDR1 ENHRY, CDR2 SYGVKD. The length of the CDR3 is 13 residues. CDR3: CAINFGESRGYTF. The DNA of the CDR3 is TGTGCCATCAATTTCGGGGAATCGAGAGGCTACACCTTC.

Comment on this clone: The sample holds other DNA sequences that translate to the same CDR3. The chain links TRBV6-5 to TRBJ2-6, with D uncertain. This CDR3 has 13 residues. Germline V gene data show CDR1 as MNHEY and CDR2 as SVGAGI. Trimming removed 6 bases at V and 1 base at J, with 4 bases between. In DNA, the CDR3 is TGTGCCAGCAGGGCATCTGGGGCCAACGTCCTGACTTTC. It is translated as CASRASGANVLTF.

The V gene is TRBV6-5, the J gene TRBJ1-1; D call uncertain. This CDR3 spans 15 amino acids. The V end was cut by 8 bases, the J end by 0 bases, with 16 bases between. In germline, CDR1 is MNHEY, CDR2 SVGAGI. The CDR3 DNA reads as TGTGCCAGCCAGACAACGTTTCTTATGAACACTGAAGCTTTCTTT. Amino acid sequence: CASQTTFLMNTEAFF.

The rearrangement links TRBV6-5 to TRBJ1-2; D is ambiguous. The V end was cut by 11 bases, the J end by 0 bases, with 13 bases between. The CDR3 has 13 residues. Looked up from germline, CDR1 is MNHEY and CDR2 is SVGAGI. The CDR3 reads CAGRTEPNYGYTF. Here the CDR3 DNA reads TGTGCCGGCCGAACAGAACCTAACTATGGCTACACCTTC.